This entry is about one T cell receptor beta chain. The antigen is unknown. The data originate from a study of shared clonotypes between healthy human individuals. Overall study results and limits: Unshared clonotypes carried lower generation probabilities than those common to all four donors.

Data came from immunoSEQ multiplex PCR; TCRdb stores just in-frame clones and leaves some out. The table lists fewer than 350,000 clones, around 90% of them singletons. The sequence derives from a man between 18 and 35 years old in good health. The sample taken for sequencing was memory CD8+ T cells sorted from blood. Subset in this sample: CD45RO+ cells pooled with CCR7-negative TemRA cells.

The CDR3 spells CAIRGGRPVTDTQYF. Here the CDR3 DNA reads TGTGCCATCCGAGGGGGCAGACCAGTTACAGATACGCAGTATTTT. The chain uses TRBV10-3 and TRBJ2-3; 7 bases fit TRBD1. The J segment lost 3 bases and the V segment lost 8 bases, leaving 11 bases of the junction unmatched. CDR3 length: 15 amino acids. Germline CDR1 and CDR2: ENHRY and SYGVKD.